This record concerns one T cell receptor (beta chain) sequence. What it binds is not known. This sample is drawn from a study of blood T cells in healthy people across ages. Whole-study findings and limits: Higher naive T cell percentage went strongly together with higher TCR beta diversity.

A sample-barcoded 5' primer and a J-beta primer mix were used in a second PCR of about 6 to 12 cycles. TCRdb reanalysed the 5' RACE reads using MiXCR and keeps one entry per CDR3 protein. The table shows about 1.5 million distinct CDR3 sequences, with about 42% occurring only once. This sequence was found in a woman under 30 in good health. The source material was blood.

CDR3 nucleotide sequence: TGTGCCAGCAGCTTGGGCGGCTGGGGGAATGAGCAGTTCTTC. It translates to CASSLGGWGNEQFF. The V and J genes are TRBV5-6 and TRBJ2-1; D may match TRBD1 or TRBD2 (5 bases each). CDR1 is SGHDT and CDR2 is YYEEEE in the germline V gene. Trimming took off 0 bases at V and 7 bases at J, with 11 bases between the two ends. CDR3 length: 14 amino acids.